A single sample gave rise to the 8 T cell receptor beta chains below, sequenced in a study of shared clonotypes between healthy human individuals. The naive CD8 subset, CD45RO-negative cells positively selected for CCR7, excluded terminally differentiated effector memory CD45RA+ cells. Libraries were prepared by immunoSEQ multiplex PCR; TCRdb keeps only in-frame clonotypes and omits some of them. The sample consists of about 2.2 million clones, around 93% of them appearing once. Sequenced material: naive CD8+ T cells from PBMCs. The receptors here all came from a man younger than 30 in good health. Some clones in this sample may be carry-over from other donors' samples.

In the case of this clone: The sample carries other DNA sequences with the same CDR3. The V and J genes are TRBV28 and TRBJ1-1; tentative D call: TRBD1 (5 bases). V lost 2 bases, J lost 4 bases, and 11 bases lay in between. Germline CDR1 and CDR2: MDHEN and SYDVKM. CDR3 length: 14 amino acids. The CDR3 sequence: CASSLGAGGTEAFF. CDR3 DNA: TGTGCCAGCAGTTTAGGGGCGGGGGGCACTGAAGCTTTCTTT.

This rearrangement joins TRBV5-6 to TRBJ2-7, with D possibly TRBD1 on 6 matching bases. Trimming took off 0 bases at V and 3 bases at J, with 7 bases between the two ends. CDR3 length: 13 residues. Germline CDR1 reads SGHDT; CDR2 reads YYEEEE. The CDR3 DNA reads as TGTGCCAGCAGCTTGGAGGGGGTCTACGAGCAGTACTTC. It translates to CASSLEGVYEQYF.

This clone was recorded only once. This rearrangement joins TRBV6-5 to TRBJ1-2, with TRBD1 matching 8 bases. This CDR3 has 15 amino acids. CDR1 is MNHEY and CDR2 is SVGAGI in the germline V gene. With 2 bases clipped from V and 6 bases from J, the junction kept 8 bases outside the gene matches. The CDR3: CASSYDTGGENGYTF. CDR3 nucleotide sequence: TGTGCCAGCAGTTACGATACAGGGGGGGAAAATGGCTACACCTTC.

There are a few counts of this clone. The V gene is TRBV29-1, the J gene TRBJ1-1; D not resolved. V was clipped by 4 bases and J by 1 base, with 10 bases between them. CDR1 and CDR2 (germline): SQVTM, ANQGSEA. The CDR3 spans 13 residues. CDR3 in DNA: TGCAGCGTTGCTGGGCGGGGGAACACTGAAGCTTTCTTT. Translating it yields CSVAGRGNTEAFF.

V gene TRBV7-9 combines with J gene TRBJ1-5; the match to TRBD1 covers 7 bases. The CDR3 runs to 13 residues. CDR1 and CDR2 (germline): SEHNR, FQNEAQ (reference sequence). Trimming removed 8 bases from V and 6 bases from J; junction bases left unmatched: 7. CDR3 DNA: TGTGCCAGCTCAGGGGGAACTCTTCAGCCCCAGCATTTT. Protein sequence: CASSGGTLQPQHF. Based on the CDR3 plus reference TRBV7-9 and TRBJ1-5, the full variable domain is DTGVSQNPRHKITKRGQNVTFRCDPISEHNRLYWYRQTLGQGPEFLTYFQNEAQLEKSRLLSDRFSAERPKGSFSTLEIQRTEQGDSAMYLCASSGGTLQPQHFGDGTRLSIL.

In this sample, this clone turned up once. At the DNA level, this CDR3 is encoded by other sequences in the same sample as well. This chain joins TRBV30 and TRBJ2-7, with a weak D call TRBD1 (6 bases). The V end was cut by 3 bases, the J end by 4 bases, with 10 bases between. From germline, CDR1 is GTSNPN and CDR2 SVGIG (reference sequence). This CDR3 has 12 amino acids. The CDR3 region is CAWRDRLYEQYF. The CDR3 nucleotides are TGTGCCTGGAGGGACAGACTTTACGAGCAGTACTTC.

This chain links TRBV29-1 with TRBJ2-1, with D perhaps given as TRBD1 or TRBD2 (5 bases each). The CDR3 contains 10 residues. Trimming shortened V by 4 bases and J by 9 bases, and 7 bases separated the two germline ends. Germline V CDR1 and CDR2: SQVTM, ANQGSEA. CDR3 nucleotide sequence: TGCAGCGTTGTAGGGACTGAGCAGTTCTTC. Translation: CSVVGTEQFF.

This clone was seen more than once but under ten times. The CDR3 DNA follows: TGCGCCAGCCGCGAGGGGTTGGACACTGAAGCTTTCTTT. Its protein is CASREGLDTEAFF. The chain carries TRBV4-1 and TRBJ1-1; possibly TRBD1 for D (5 bases). There are 13 residues in the CDR3. Trimming left V 8 bases short and J 3 bases short, with 13 bases between. Per germline, CDR1 MGHRA and CDR2 YSYEKL.